The entry below gives a single T cell receptor beta chain sequence along with its context. The source of the sample is a study of blood T cell repertoires in COVID-19. Measured with immunoSEQ multiplex PCR; TCRdb has only the in-frame clones, and not every one. The sample comprises about 430,000 clones, 70% to 90% of which are singletons, and approximately 1.5% rests with the top ten. The CDR3 length is 13 residues. The V segment lost 5 bases and the J segment 4 bases; nucleotides outside the gene matches: 4. Germline V gives CDR1 SGHRS, CDR2 YFSETQ. The chain links TRBV5-1 to TRBJ2-5; TRBD2 agrees at 8 bases. The origin of this receptor is a woman between 18 and 29 years old who had been exposed to COVID-19. Sequenced input: PBMCs or T cells enriched from blood (not recorded which). The CDR3 loop reads CASRLADRETQYF. DNA of the CDR3: TGCGCCAGCAGACTAGCGGACAGAGAGACCCAGTACTTC. Using reference TRBV5-1 and TRBJ2-5 for the parts outside the CDR3, the full variable domain is KAGVTQTPRYLIKTRGQQVTLSCSPISGHRSVSWYQQTPGQGLQFLFEYFSETQRNKGNFPGRFSGRQFSNSRSEMNVSTLELGDSALYLCASRLADRETQYFGPGTRLLVL.